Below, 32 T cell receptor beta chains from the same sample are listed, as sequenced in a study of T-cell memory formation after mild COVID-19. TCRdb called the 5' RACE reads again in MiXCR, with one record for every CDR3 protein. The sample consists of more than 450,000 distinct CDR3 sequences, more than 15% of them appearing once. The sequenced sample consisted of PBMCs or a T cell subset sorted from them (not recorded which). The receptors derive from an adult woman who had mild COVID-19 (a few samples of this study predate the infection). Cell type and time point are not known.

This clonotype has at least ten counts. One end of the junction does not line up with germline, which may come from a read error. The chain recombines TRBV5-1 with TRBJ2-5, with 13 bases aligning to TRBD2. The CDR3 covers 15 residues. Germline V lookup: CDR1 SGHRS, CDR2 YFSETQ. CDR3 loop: CASSLGLAGVETQYF. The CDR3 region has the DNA TGTGCCAGCAGTTTAGGACTAGCGGGGGTAGAGACCCAGTACTTC. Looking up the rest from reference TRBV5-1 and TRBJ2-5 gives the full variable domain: KAGVTQTPRYLIKTRGQQVTLSCSPISGHRSVSWYQQTPGQGLQFLFEYFSETQRNKGNFPGRFSGRQFSNSRSEMNVSTLELGDSALYLCASSLGLAGVETQYFGPGTRLLVL.

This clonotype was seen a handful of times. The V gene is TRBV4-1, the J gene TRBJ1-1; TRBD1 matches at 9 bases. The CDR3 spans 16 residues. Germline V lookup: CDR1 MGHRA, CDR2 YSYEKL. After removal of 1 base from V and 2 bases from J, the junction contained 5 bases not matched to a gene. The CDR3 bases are TGCGCCAGCAGCCAAGGGGACAGGGTCGGAAACACTGAAGCTTTCTTT. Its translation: CASSQGDRVGNTEAFF.

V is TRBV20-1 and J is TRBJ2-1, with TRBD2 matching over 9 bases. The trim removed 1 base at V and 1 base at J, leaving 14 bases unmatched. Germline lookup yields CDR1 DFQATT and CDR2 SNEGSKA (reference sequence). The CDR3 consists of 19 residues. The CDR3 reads CSARVQGAGGQESYNEQFF. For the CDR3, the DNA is TGCAGTGCTAGAGTGCAGGGAGCGGGGGGCCAAGAGTCCTACAATGAGCAGTTCTTC.

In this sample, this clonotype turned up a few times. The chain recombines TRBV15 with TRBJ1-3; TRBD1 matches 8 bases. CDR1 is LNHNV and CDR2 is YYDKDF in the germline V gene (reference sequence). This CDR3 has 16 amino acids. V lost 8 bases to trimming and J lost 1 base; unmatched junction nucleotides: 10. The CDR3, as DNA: TGTGCCACCCAGCAGGGACAGGTGACTTCTGGAAACACCATATATTTT. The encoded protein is CATQQGQVTSGNTIYF.

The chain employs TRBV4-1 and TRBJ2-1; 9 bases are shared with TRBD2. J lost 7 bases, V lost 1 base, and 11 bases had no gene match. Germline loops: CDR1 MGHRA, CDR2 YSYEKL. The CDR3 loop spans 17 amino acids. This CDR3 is CASSQGRARGGRNEQFF. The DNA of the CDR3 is TGCGCCAGCAGCCAAGGAAGAGCGCGGGGGGGCCGTAATGAGCAGTTCTTC.

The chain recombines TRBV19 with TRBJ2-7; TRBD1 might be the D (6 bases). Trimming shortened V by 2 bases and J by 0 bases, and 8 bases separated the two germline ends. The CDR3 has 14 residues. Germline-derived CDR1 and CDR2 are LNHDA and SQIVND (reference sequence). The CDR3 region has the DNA TGTGCCAGTAGTATAACAGGGTTCTCCTACGAGCAGTACTTC. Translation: CASSITGFSYEQYF. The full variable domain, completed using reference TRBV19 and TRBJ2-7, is DGGITQSPKYLFRKEGQNVTLSCEQNLNHDAMYWYRQDPGQGLRLIYYSQIVNDFQKGDIAEGYSVSREKKESFPLTVTSAQKNPTAFYLCASSITGFSYEQYFGPGTRLTVT.

The DNA of the CDR3 is TGTGCCAGCAGCTTAGGATCCAGGGTCTCCTACAATGAGCAGTTCTTC. Residues: CASSLGSRVSYNEQFF. V usage is TRBV7-6 and J usage is TRBJ2-1; D possibly corresponds to TRBD1 (5 bases). This CDR3 contains 16 residues. The V end lost 1 base, the J end lost 0 bases, and 10 bases lay between the germline ends. The germline CDR1 and CDR2 sequences are SGHVS and FNYEAQ. Full variable domain (rest looked up from reference TRBV7-6 and TRBJ2-1): GAGVSQSPRYKVTKRGQDVALRCDPISGHVSLYWYRQALGQGPEFLTYFNYEAQQDKSGLPNDRFSAERPEGSISTLTIQRTEQRDSAMYRCASSLGSRVSYNEQFFGPGTRLTVL.

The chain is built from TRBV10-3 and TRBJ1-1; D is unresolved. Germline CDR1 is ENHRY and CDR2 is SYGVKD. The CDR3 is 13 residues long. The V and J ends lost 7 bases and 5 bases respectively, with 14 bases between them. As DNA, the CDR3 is TGTGCCATCATGTTGTCGCAAGATACTGAAGCTTTCTTT. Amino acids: CAIMLSQDTEAFF.

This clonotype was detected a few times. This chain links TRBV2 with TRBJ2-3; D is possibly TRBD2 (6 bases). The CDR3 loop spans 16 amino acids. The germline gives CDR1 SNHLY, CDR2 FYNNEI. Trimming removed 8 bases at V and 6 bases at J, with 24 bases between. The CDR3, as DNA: TGTGCCAGCGAACCCCCGACTAGGGATCCCCTCGATACGCAGTATTTT. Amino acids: CASEPPTRDPLDTQYF. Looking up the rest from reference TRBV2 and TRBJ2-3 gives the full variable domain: EPEVTQTPSHQVTQMGQEVILRCVPISNHLYFYWYRQILGQKVEFLVSFYNNEISEKSEIFDDQFSVERPDGSNFTLKIRSTKLEDSAMYFCASEPPTRDPLDTQYFGPGTRLTVL.

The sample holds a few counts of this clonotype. The DNA of the CDR3 is TGCGCCAGCAAGACAGGGGGCGCAGATACGCAGTATTTT. Translation: CASKTGGADTQYF. The V gene is TRBV5-1, the J gene TRBJ2-3; 10 nucleotides match TRBD1. The germline V gene has CDR1 SGHRS and CDR2 YFSETQ. This CDR3 contains 13 residues. V shed 6 bases, J shed 4 bases, and the junction held 2 bases outside the gene matches.

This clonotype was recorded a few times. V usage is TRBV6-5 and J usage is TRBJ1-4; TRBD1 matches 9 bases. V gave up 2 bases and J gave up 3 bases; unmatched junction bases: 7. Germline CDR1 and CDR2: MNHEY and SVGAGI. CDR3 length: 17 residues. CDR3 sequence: CASSYEYRDRANEKLFF. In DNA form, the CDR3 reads TGTGCCAGCAGTTACGAGTACCGGGACAGGGCTAATGAAAAACTGTTTTTT.

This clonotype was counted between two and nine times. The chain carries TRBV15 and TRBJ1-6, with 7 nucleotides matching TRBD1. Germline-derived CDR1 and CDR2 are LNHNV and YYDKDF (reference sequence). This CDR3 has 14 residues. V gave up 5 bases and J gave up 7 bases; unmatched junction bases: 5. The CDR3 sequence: CATSPGQSNSPLHF. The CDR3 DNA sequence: TGTGCCACCAGCCCGGGACAGTCCAATTCACCCCTCCACTTT.

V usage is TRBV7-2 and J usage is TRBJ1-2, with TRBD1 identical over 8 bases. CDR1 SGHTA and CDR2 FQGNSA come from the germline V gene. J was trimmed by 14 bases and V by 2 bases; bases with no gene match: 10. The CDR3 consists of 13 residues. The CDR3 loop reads CASSLRPTGGGTF. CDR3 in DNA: TGTGCCAGCAGCTTAAGGCCAACAGGGGGGGGTACCTTC.

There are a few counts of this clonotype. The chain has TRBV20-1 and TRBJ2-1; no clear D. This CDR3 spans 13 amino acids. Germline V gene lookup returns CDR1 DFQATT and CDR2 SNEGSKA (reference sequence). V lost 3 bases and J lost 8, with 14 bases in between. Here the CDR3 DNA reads TGCAGTGCTAGTGGTCGGACGACATATGAGCAGTTCTTC. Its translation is CSASGRTTYEQFF.

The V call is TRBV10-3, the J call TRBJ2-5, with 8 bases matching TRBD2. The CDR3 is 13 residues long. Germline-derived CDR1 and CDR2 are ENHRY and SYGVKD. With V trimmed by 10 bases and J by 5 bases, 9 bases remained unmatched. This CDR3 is CATGREGGETQYF. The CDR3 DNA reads TGTGCCACCGGTCGGGAGGGCGGGGAGACCCAGTACTTC.

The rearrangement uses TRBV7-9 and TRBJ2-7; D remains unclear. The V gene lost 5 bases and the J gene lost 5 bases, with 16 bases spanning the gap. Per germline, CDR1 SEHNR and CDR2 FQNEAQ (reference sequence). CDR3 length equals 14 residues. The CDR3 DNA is TGTGCCAGCAGCCTCGCCCCTCGCCTCAACGAGCAGTACTTC. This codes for CASSLAPRLNEQYF.

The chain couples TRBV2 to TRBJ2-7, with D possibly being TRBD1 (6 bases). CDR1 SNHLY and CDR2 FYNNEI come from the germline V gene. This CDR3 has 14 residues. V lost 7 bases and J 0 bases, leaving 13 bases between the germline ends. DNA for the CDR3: TGTGCCAGCACGAGCCCGGGACACTCCTACGAGCAGTACTTC. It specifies CASTSPGHSYEQYF.

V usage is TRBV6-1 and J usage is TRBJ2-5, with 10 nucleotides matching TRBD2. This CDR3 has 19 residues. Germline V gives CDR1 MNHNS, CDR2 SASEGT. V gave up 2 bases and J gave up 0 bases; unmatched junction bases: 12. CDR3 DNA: TGTGCCAGCAGTGAATTTGTGGGTCTGCTAGCGGGGGACCAAGAGACCCAGTACTTC. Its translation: CASSEFVGLLAGDQETQYF.

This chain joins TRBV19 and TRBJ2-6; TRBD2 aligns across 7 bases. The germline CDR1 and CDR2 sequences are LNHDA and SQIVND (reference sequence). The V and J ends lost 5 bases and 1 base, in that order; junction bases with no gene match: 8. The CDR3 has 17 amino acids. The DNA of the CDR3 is TGTGCCAGTAGTGCTCTAGCGGCCAGATCTGGGGCCAACGTCCTGACTTTC. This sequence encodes CASSALAARSGANVLTF.

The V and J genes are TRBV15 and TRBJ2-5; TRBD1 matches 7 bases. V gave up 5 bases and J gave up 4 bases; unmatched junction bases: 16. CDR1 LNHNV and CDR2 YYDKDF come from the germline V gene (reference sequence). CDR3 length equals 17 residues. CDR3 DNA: TGTGCCACCAGCCGAGGAGAAACAGGGGTCTTGGGAGAGACCCAGTACTTC. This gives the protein CATSRGETGVLGETQYF.

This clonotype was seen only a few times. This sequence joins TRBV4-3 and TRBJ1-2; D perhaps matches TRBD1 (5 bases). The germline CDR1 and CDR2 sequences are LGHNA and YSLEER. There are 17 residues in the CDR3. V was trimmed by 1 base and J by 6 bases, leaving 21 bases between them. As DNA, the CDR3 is TGCGCCAGCAGCCAAGTCCTGCTGGGGACCGTATTAGATGGCTACACCTTC. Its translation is CASSQVLLGTVLDGYTF.

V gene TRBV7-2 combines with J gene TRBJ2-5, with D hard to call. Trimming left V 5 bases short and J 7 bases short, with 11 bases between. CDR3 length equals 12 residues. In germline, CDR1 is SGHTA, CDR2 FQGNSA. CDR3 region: CASSRDWLTQYF. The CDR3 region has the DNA TGTGCCAGCAGCCGAGACTGGTTGACCCAGTACTTC. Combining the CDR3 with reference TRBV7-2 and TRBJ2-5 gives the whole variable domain GAGVSQSPSNKVTEKGKDVELRCDPISGHTALYWYRQSLGQGLEFLIYFQGNSAPDKSGLPSDRFSAERTGGSVSTLTIQRTQQEDSAVYLCASSRDWLTQYFGPGTRLLVL.

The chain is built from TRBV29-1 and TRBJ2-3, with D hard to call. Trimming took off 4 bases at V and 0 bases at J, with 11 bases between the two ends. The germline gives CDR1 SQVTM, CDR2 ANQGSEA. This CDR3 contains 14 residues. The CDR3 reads CSVVTETSTDTQYF. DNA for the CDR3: TGCAGCGTTGTCACGGAGACTAGCACAGATACGCAGTATTTT.

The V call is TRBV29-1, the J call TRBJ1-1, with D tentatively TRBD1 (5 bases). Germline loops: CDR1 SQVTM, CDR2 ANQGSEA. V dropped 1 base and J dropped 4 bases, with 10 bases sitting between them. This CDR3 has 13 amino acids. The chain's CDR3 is CSVEGVGGTEAFF. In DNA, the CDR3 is TGCAGCGTTGAAGGCGTCGGGGGCACTGAAGCTTTCTTT.

CDR3: CASSFSSEQYF. For the CDR3, the DNA is TGTGCCAGCAGCTTTAGCTCCGAGCAGTACTTC. This chain joins TRBV7-2 and TRBJ2-7; D gene ambiguous. Trimming cost V 3 bases and J 6 bases, with 6 bases left between them. This CDR3 contains 11 residues. In germline, CDR1 is SGHTA, CDR2 FQGNSA.

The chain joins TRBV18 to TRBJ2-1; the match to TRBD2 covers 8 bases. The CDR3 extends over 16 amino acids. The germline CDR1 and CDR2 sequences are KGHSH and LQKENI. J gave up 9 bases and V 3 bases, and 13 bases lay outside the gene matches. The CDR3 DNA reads TGTGCCAGCTCACCCCCCGGGACTAGTAGTTTCGGTGAGCAGTTCTTC. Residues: CASSPPGTSSFGEQFF.

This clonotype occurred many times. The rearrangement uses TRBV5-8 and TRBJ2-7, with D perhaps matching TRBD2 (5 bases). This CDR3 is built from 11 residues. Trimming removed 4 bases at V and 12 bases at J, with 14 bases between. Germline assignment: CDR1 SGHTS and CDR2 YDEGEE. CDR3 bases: TGTGCCAGCAGCCCGCATCTTGGAGGGTACTTC. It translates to CASSPHLGGYF.

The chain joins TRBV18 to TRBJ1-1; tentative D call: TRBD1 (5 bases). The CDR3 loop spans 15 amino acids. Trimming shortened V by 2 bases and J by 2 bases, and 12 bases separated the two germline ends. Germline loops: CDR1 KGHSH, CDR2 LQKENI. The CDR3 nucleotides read TGTGCCAGCTCACCAGTGAGACAGTACAACACTGAAGCTTTCTTT. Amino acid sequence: CASSPVRQYNTEAFF.

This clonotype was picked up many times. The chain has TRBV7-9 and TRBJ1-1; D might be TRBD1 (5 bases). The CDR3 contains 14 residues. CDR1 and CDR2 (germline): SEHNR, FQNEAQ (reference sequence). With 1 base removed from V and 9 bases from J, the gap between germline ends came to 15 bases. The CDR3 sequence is CASSLGGALFQAFF. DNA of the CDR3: TGTGCCAGCAGCTTAGGAGGGGCCCTCTTTCAAGCTTTCTTT.

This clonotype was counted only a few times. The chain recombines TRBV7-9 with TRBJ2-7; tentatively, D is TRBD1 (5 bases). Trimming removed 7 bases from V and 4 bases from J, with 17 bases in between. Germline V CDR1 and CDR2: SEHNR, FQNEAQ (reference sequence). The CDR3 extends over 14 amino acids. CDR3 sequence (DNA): TGTGCCAGCACTTCCGGGCCAGGGCCATACGAGCAGTACTTC. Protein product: CASTSGPGPYEQYF.

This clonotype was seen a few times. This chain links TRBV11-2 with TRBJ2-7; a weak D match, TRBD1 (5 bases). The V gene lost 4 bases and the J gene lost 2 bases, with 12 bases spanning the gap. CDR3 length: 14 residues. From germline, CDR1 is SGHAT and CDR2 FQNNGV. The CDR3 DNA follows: TGTGCCAGCAGCTCACTAAAGGGGACCTACGAGCAGTACTTC. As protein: CASSSLKGTYEQYF.

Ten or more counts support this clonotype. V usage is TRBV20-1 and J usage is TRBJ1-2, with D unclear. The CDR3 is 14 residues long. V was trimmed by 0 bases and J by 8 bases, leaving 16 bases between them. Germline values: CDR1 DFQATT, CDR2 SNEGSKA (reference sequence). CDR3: CSAREGSGGGGYTF. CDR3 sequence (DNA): TGCAGTGCTAGAGAGGGGAGCGGAGGAGGCGGCTACACCTTC.